This is a list of T cell receptor beta chains from one sample in a study of blood T cell repertoires in COVID-19. Method: immunoSEQ multiplex PCR; TCRdb's copy keeps in-frame clones and lacks some. Of roughly 300,000 clones listed, 86% are singletons. Specimen: PBMCs or T cells enriched from blood (not recorded which). Source of these receptors: a man younger than 45 who had recovered from COVID-19. CDR3s leave out the opening cysteine and the closing phenylalanine or tryptophan. Fields, in order: CDR3 protein, V gene, CDR3 length, J gene, clone size. The listing skips clone size in some rows; elsewhere it reads once, few, many or a size class.

ASSLGQGGSYT TRBV7-8 11 TRBJ1-2 NA
ASSLARGGNQPQH TRBV11-2 13 TRBJ1-5 many
ASSLTGRAYNEQF TRBV7-9 13 TRBJ2-1 NA
ASSLGDSTGETQY TRBV7-9 13 TRBJ2-5 NA
ASSEPPIAGAGEQY TRBV10-2 14 TRBJ2-7 once
ASIRRGTGSSNTEAF TRBV19 15 TRBJ1-1 NA
AIRGESYEQY TRBV10-3 10 TRBJ2-7 NA
ASSLRGAWGDGYT TRBV5-6 13 TRBJ1-2 few
ASSWRRDRVDHATQY TRBV5-1 15 TRBJ2-5 NA
ASSLPGTGGDPLYGYT TRBV28 16 TRBJ1-2 NA
ASSFRGTETQY TRBV7-6 11 TRBJ2-5 NA
ASRTELSKGNTIY TRBV28 13 TRBJ1-3 NA
ASSSGRGDEKLF TRBV2 12 TRBJ1-4 NA
ASSVPGLASGKNIQY TRBV19 15 TRBJ2-4 NA
ASSQEGAGGGYEQY TRBV4-2 14 TRBJ2-7 NA
ASHRGMNTEAF TRBV11-1 11 TRBJ1-1 NA
ASSEGQLAALRDTQY TRBV2 15 TRBJ2-3 NA
ASSPGLKYGYT TRBV10-1 11 TRBJ1-2 NA
ASQGLAGRNEQF TRBV5-1 12 TRBJ2-1 few
ASTLRTGVQPQH TRBV28 12 TRBJ1-5 NA
ASSPSAGVGTEAF TRBV28 13 TRBJ1-1 NA
ARRHPLNYGYT TRBV19 11 TRBJ1-2 NA
SVVSGVTPEAF TRBV29-1 11 TRBJ1-1 NA
ASSSLAVRETQY TRBV5-1 12 TRBJ2-5 NA
ASSRDRMEQY TRBV19 10 TRBJ2-7 few
SVFRTGTEAF TRBV29-1 10 TRBJ1-1 NA
AISGPVGFEQY TRBV10-3 11 TRBJ2-7 once
ATSVGGRDTQY TRBV15 11 TRBJ2-3 NA
ASSLEIGTGGYNEQF TRBV7-8 15 TRBJ2-1 NA
SGQQGAAGNTIY TRBV29-1 12 TRBJ1-3 NA
AWSVQGPSVGSPLH TRBV30 14 TRBJ1-6 once
ASSERGAGGTEAF TRBV6-1 13 TRBJ1-1 NA
ASSLGGTGVAHSPLH TRBV5-5 15 TRBJ1-6 NA
ARSLAVGAPYEQY TRBV5-3 13 TRBJ2-7 NA
ASRSTGTGFHEQY TRBV4-1 13 TRBJ2-7 NA
ASSLNQNTEAF TRBV5-1 11 TRBJ1-1 NA
ASSVSEGRFSTDTQY TRBV9 15 TRBJ2-3 NA
ASSQDIGGGPRADTQY TRBV4-2 16 TRBJ2-3 NA
ASSIRGLAGADTGELF TRBV11-2 16 TRBJ2-2 NA
ASSAQGPETQY TRBV10-2 11 TRBJ2-5 NA
ASSPPPRETEAF TRBV9 12 TRBJ1-1 NA
ASSIFGSYNEQF TRBV19 12 TRBJ2-1 NA
ASSRGGANYGYT TRBV5-4 12 TRBJ1-2 NA
AWSETGSGEKLF TRBV30 12 TRBJ1-4 NA
AWSVVRNTEAF TRBV30 11 TRBJ1-1 NA
ASSHTGEHYEQY TRBV21-1 12 TRBJ2-7 NA
ASSSSGGYT TRBV7-9 9 TRBJ1-2 few
ASSSPSNYGYT TRBV27 11 TRBJ1-2 NA
ASRLRTGGTDTQY TRBV6-4 13 TRBJ2-3 once
ASSAQTGNDGYT TRBV5-1 12 TRBJ1-2 NA
ASSLALRETQY TRBV7-9 11 TRBJ2-5 NA
ASSRLRTGEGNQPQH TRBV6-6 15 TRBJ1-5 NA